This is a list of T cell receptor beta chains from one sample in a study of response to subunit inactivated influenza vaccine. TCRdb re-called the RT-PCR reads with MiXCR, one entry per CDR3 protein. This sample has 430,000 or so distinct CDR3 sequences, with approximately 11% found just once. Sample: PBMCs from blood, taken roughly 46 days after vaccination. The source of these receptors is a man aged 45 to 65 who received an inactivated influenza vaccine. Each CDR3 is given with its conserved first and last residue. The D gene is left open where the match is weak. Clone size, where shown, is once, few, many, or a class for clones that have expanded.

D: NA
V: TRBV12-5
J: TRBJ2-3
size: few
DNA: TGTGCTAGTGGTTGGGACGTATTAGGGAGCCCAGATACGCAGTATTTT
CDR3: CASGWDVLGSPDTQYF

D: NA
V: TRBV7-8
J: TRBJ2-2
size: NA
DNA: TGTGCCAGCAGCTTAGTAGGGATTTCCACCGGGGAGCTGTTTTTT
CDR3: CASSLVGISTGELFF

D: TRBD1
V: TRBV7-2
J: TRBJ2-7
size: many
DNA: TGTGCCAGCAGCTTGGACAGGGTTTCCGCCTACGAGCAGTACTTC
CDR3: CASSLDRVSAYEQYF

D: TRBD1
V: TRBV12-3/TRBV12-4
J: TRBJ2-4
size: NA
DNA: TGTGCCAGGAGTGGGACAGGATCCAAAAACATTCAGTACTTC
CDR3: CARSGTGSKNIQYF

D: NA
V: TRBV6-5
J: TRBJ2-6
size: NA
DNA: TGTGCCAGCAGTTACCTGATTGGGGCCAACGTCCTGACTTTC
CDR3: CASSYLIGANVLTF

D: NA
V: TRBV5-1
J: TRBJ2-1
size: few
DNA: TGCGCCAGCTCTCCCTCAAATGAGCAGTTCTTC
CDR3: CASSPSNEQFF

D: NA
V: TRBV20-1
J: TRBJ1-5
size: NA
DNA: TGCAGTGCCCTTCGACAGCCCCAGCATTTT
CDR3: CSALRQPQHF

D: NA
V: TRBV5-1
J: TRBJ2-7
size: few
DNA: TGCGCCAGCAGCCAAACAGCACAAAGGGGCTACGAGCAGTACTTC
CDR3: CASSQTAQRGYEQYF

D: NA
V: TRBV4-3
J: TRBJ2-5
size: NA
DNA: TGCGCCAGCAGCCAAGATGTACGAGGGGTCAAAGAGACCCAGTACTTC
CDR3: CASSQDVRGVKETQYF

D: TRBD2
V: TRBV4-1
J: TRBJ2-3
size: many
DNA: TGCGCCAGCAGCCGACTAGCGGGCACAGATACGCAGTATTTT
CDR3: CASSRLAGTDTQYF

D: TRBD2
V: TRBV20-1
J: TRBJ2-7
size: few
DNA: TGCAGTGCTAGAGATCCGGGACTAGCGTACGAGCAGTACTTC
CDR3: CSARDPGLAYEQYF

D: NA
V: TRBV28
J: TRBJ1-1
size: NA
DNA: TGTGCCAGCAGTCCCGTTGGAAGCATCGGCACTGAAGCTTTCTTT
CDR3: CASSPVGSIGTEAFF

D: NA
V: TRBV10-3
J: TRBJ2-5
size: many
DNA: TGTGCCATCAGTGGGCTGCGCGAGGAGACCCAGTACTTC
CDR3: CAISGLREETQYF

D: NA
V: TRBV6-2/TRBV6-3
J: TRBJ1-1
size: NA
DNA: TGTGCCAGCAGTTACTTGAACTGGCCGAGGGGGACTGAAGCTTTCTTT
CDR3: CASSYLNWPRGTEAFF

D: NA
V: TRBV4-2
J: TRBJ2-2
size: few
DNA: TGTGCCAGCAGCAACTACCGAGCGAGGGGCGGGGAGCTGTTTTTT
CDR3: CASSNYRARGGELFF

D: NA
V: TRBV20-1
J: TRBJ2-7
size: many
DNA: TGCAGTGCTAGAGACAATGCGGCAGGGGTGTACGAGCAGTACTTC
CDR3: CSARDNAAGVYEQYF

D: TRBD1
V: TRBV5-1
J: TRBJ2-3
size: many
DNA: TGCGCCAGCAGCGTAACCGGGACAGGGGGCTCAGATACGCAGTATTTT
CDR3: CASSVTGTGGSDTQYF

D: NA
V: TRBV5-1
J: TRBJ2-2
size: few
DNA: TGCGCCAGCAGCAGGGGCCCCCCGAACACCGGGGAGCTGTTTTTT
CDR3: CASSRGPPNTGELFF

D: NA
V: TRBV11-2
J: TRBJ2-3
size: many
DNA: TGTGCCAGCAGCTTAGAACGGGTCGTCACAGATACGCAGTATTTT
CDR3: CASSLERVVTDTQYF

D: TRBD1
V: TRBV12-3/TRBV12-4
J: TRBJ2-4
size: many
DNA: TGTGCCAGCAGTTTGACAGGGAACATTCAGTACTTC
CDR3: CASSLTGNIQYF

D: TRBD1
V: TRBV20-1
J: TRBJ2-1
size: NA
DNA: TGCAGCCTCACCTCGGGACAGGGTATATATGAGCAGTTCTTC
CDR3: CSLTSGQGIYEQFF

D: NA
V: TRBV29-1
J: TRBJ2-7
size: few
DNA: TGCAGCGCCAGACTGGGAGAGGCTAAGCAGTACTTC
CDR3: CSARLGEAKQYF

D: NA
V: TRBV25-1
J: TRBJ1-4
size: few
DNA: TGTGCCAGCAGTGAATGGGGGGGTGAAAAACTGTTTTTT
CDR3: CASSEWGGEKLFF

D: NA
V: TRBV9
J: TRBJ2-2
size: few
DNA: TGTGCCAGCAGCGTAGCGGCCGTGAACACCGGGGAGCTGTTTTTT
CDR3: CASSVAAVNTGELFF

D: TRBD1
V: TRBV6-2/TRBV6-3
J: TRBJ2-7
size: few
DNA: TGTGCCAGCAGTTATATCCGACAGGGGAGGTACGAGCAGTACTTC
CDR3: CASSYIRQGRYEQYF

D: NA
V: TRBV20-1
J: TRBJ1-6
size: NA
DNA: TGCAGTGCCGACCAGGGGTTGTCCTATAATTCACCCCTCCACTTT
CDR3: CSADQGLSYNSPLHF

D: TRBD2
V: TRBV20-1
J: TRBJ2-7
size: NA
DNA: TGCAGTGCTGGCCGGGTAGAGTTGAGGGAGGGCCTTAACGAGCAGTACTTC
CDR3: CSAGRVELREGLNEQYF

D: NA
V: TRBV6-4
J: TRBJ2-2
size: NA
DNA: TGTGCCAGCAGTGTCTGGTTTGAGACAGGGGAGCTGTTTTTT
CDR3: CASSVWFETGELFF

D: NA
V: TRBV4-3
J: TRBJ1-1
size: NA
DNA: TGCGCCAGCAGCCAAGATACAGGGAGGAACACTGAAGCTTTCTTT
CDR3: CASSQDTGRNTEAFF

D: TRBD2
V: TRBV5-6
J: TRBJ2-1
size: NA
DNA: TGTGCCAGCAGCTCGACTAGCGGGGGGGCGATTCATGAGCAGTTCTTC
CDR3: CASSSTSGGAIHEQFF

D: NA
V: TRBV5-1
J: TRBJ1-1
size: few
DNA: TGCGCCAGCAGCTCGACGAGAGGGGTGGTTCGGACTGAAGCTTTCTTT
CDR3: CASSSTRGVVRTEAFF

D: TRBD2
V: TRBV6-1
J: TRBJ2-5
size: NA
DNA: TGTGCCAGCAGAACGGGGGGAGAGGAGACCCAGTACTTC
CDR3: CASRTGGEETQYF

D: NA
V: TRBV7-9
J: TRBJ2-3
size: NA
DNA: TGTGCCAGCAGCCAAAACTTATACACAGATACGCAGTATTTT
CDR3: CASSQNLYTDTQYF

D: TRBD2
V: TRBV5-1
J: TRBJ2-1
size: few
DNA: TGCGCCAGCAAGGGAAGGACTAGCTTCTGGGAAGGGGACCATGAGCAGTTCTTC
CDR3: CASKGRTSFWEGDHEQFF

D: NA
V: TRBV7-2
J: TRBJ2-7
size: few
DNA: TGTGCCAGCAGCTCAGCAAGGACCGCAACCTACGAGCAGTACTTC
CDR3: CASSSARTATYEQYF

D: TRBD1
V: TRBV3-1
J: TRBJ1-1
size: few
DNA: TGTGCCAGCAGCTGGGACAGTCCGAACACTGAAGCTTTCTTT
CDR3: CASSWDSPNTEAFF

D: NA
V: TRBV28
J: TRBJ2-7
size: many
DNA: TGTGCCAGCAGTTTATCGACCGAGCAGTACTTC
CDR3: CASSLSTEQYF

D: TRBD2
V: TRBV5-1
J: TRBJ2-1
size: few
DNA: TGCGCCAGCAGCTTGGTGGGACTAGCGGACAATGAGCAGTTCTTC
CDR3: CASSLVGLADNEQFF

D: NA
V: TRBV24-1
J: TRBJ1-1
size: many
DNA: TGTGCCACCAGTGAGCCGGGTAGAGACACTGAAGCTTTCTTT
CDR3: CATSEPGRDTEAFF

D: TRBD2
V: TRBV4-2
J: TRBJ2-2
size: few
DNA: TGTGCCAGCAGCCAACAGCGGGAGGTGGTCGGGGAGCTGTTTTTT
CDR3: CASSQQREVVGELFF

D: NA
V: TRBV20-1
J: TRBJ2-6
size: few
DNA: TGCAGTGCTAGAGAGTCGTCACGTCAGGGGGCCAACGTCCTGACTTTC
CDR3: CSARESSRQGANVLTF

D: TRBD1
V: TRBV12-3/TRBV12-4
J: TRBJ2-5
size: NA
DNA: TGTGCCAGCAGTCCCGGACAGGCGCCCGGGGAGACCCAGTACTTC
CDR3: CASSPGQAPGETQYF

D: NA
V: TRBV7-2
J: TRBJ2-5
size: NA
DNA: TGTGCCAGCAGCTTAGAGTTAGGGGAGACCCAGTACTTC
CDR3: CASSLELGETQYF

D: TRBD1
V: TRBV11-2
J: TRBJ2-5
size: few
DNA: TGTGCCAGCAGCTTTCGCCTCCGGGGGACAGGGGGCGAGACCCAGTACTTC
CDR3: CASSFRLRGTGGETQYF

D: NA
V: TRBV7-2
J: TRBJ2-5
size: few
DNA: TGTGCCAGCAGCTTATCCCAAGGGGAGACCCAGTACTTC
CDR3: CASSLSQGETQYF

D: NA
V: TRBV27
J: TRBJ2-2
size: once
DNA: TGTGCCAGCAGTTTTCAGATTAGCACCGGGGAGCTGTTTTTT
CDR3: CASSFQISTGELFF

D: NA
V: TRBV28
J: TRBJ1-4
size: once
DNA: TGTGCCAGCAGTTTATTCACCGGGAATGAAAAACTGTTTTTT
CDR3: CASSLFTGNEKLFF

D: NA
V: TRBV29-1
J: TRBJ2-4
size: many
DNA: TGCAGCGTCCGAGTAACCGTAGCCAAAAACATTCAGTACTTC
CDR3: CSVRVTVAKNIQYF

D: NA
V: TRBV29-1
J: TRBJ2-7
size: many
DNA: TGCAGCGTTGGGGGTCGCGAGCAGTACTTC
CDR3: CSVGGREQYF